These 19 T cell receptor beta chains share one sample of origin, sequenced in a study of spatial heterogeneity in lung cancer. The antigens of these receptors remain unknown. Points from the study as a whole: Tumor mutation count correlated with how many alpha and beta TCRs expanded intratumorally.

Time point described: sample taken at primary tumor resection. TCRdb used MiXCR to reprocess the 5' RACE reads, holding one entry per CDR3 protein. The data hold around 8,000 distinct CDR3 sequences, with under 10% observed a single time. The material was lung tumor tissue, obtained at surgery. Source of these receptors: a male donor with early-stage non-small cell lung cancer.

Judged by abundance, this clonotype is medium-sized. With the library built for alpha chains, this beta chain is off target and its frequency is not meaningful. The J gene is TRBJ1-5, the V gene TRBV6-5; no clear D gene. Trimming pared 8 bases from V and 4 bases from J, leaving 9 bases between. Germline lookup yields CDR1 MNHEY and CDR2 SVGAGI. CDR3 size: 12 residues. The CDR3 reads CASGLGNQPQHF. In DNA, the CDR3 is TGTGCCAGCGGTTTGGGAAATCAGCCCCAGCATTTT.

In its sample, this clonotype is medium-sized. Little can be read into the size of this beta chain, an off-target read in a library designed for alpha chains. The chain is built from TRBV7-2 and TRBJ2-1; TRBD2 agrees at 7 bases. CDR1 is SGHTA and CDR2 is FQGNSA in the germline V gene. The CDR3 extends over 15 amino acids. Trimming removed 5 bases from V and 8 bases from J; junction bases left unmatched: 12. CDR3 nucleotides: TGTGCCAGCAGCCGGCGAGCTGCGGGAGAGGATGAGCAGTTCTTC. Translating gives CASSRRAAGEDEQFF.

This clonotype was recorded a few times. The size of this beta chain means little, since it is a stray read in a library made for alpha chains. The chain combines TRBV28 with TRBJ2-7, with 10 bases that match TRBD1. Germline CDR1 is MDHEN and CDR2 is SYDVKM. The CDR3 is 16 amino acids. V lost 5 bases to trimming and J lost 3 bases; unmatched junction nucleotides: 10. The CDR3 loop is CASSPWDRGTSYEQYF. The DNA for the CDR3 is TGTGCCAGCAGTCCCTGGGACAGGGGAACCAGCTACGAGCAGTACTTC.

This clonotype counts as medium-sized. A library made for alpha chains picked up this beta chain off target, so its size means little. V usage is TRBV30 and J usage is TRBJ1-4; D is unresolved. This CDR3 is built from 13 residues. Looked up from germline, CDR1 is GTSNPN and CDR2 is SVGIG (reference sequence). With 0 bases removed from V and 3 bases from J, the gap between germline ends came to 5 bases. The CDR3 is CAWSVDANEKLFF. CDR3 sequence (DNA): TGTGCCTGGAGTGTAGACGCTAATGAAAAACTGTTTTTT.

The sample holds a few counts of this clonotype. A library made for alpha chains picked up this beta chain off target, so its size means little. The chain has TRBV18 and TRBJ2-5, with D possibly TRBD2 on 5 matching bases. CDR1 and CDR2 (germline): KGHSH, LQKENI. The CDR3 is 14 residues long. V lost 6 bases and J lost 8, with 19 bases in between. The CDR3 region has the DNA TGTGCCAGCTCCCGAAAGGACTCACCTGCCACCCAGTACTTC. The encoded protein is CASSRKDSPATQYF.

For this clonotype: Since it is a stray read in a library aimed at alpha chains, this beta chain has a size that is not meaningful. The chain combines TRBV20-1 with TRBJ2-7; 9 bases are shared with TRBD1. The CDR3 covers 14 residues. V gave up 4 bases and J gave up 5 bases; unmatched junction bases: 9. Per the germline V gene, CDR1 is DFQATT and CDR2 is SNEGSKA (reference sequence). The CDR3 coding sequence is TGCAGTGCTACCCCGGGACAGGGACGGCACGAGCAGTACTTC. This encodes CSATPGQGRHEQYF.

This clonotype is categorized as medium-sized. This beta chain is a stray sequence in a library constructed for alpha chains; its clone size is not meaningful. The chain joins TRBV19 to TRBJ2-7; no definite D call. The length of the CDR3 is 13 residues. The V gene's germline CDR1 is LNHDA and CDR2 SQIVND (reference sequence). V shed 6 bases and J shed 0 bases, with 9 bases lying between them. Written as DNA, the CDR3 is TGTGCCAGTAGCCTTTCGAGCTCCTACGAGCAGTACTTC. Amino acid sequence: CASSLSSSYEQYF.

Worth noting for this clonotype: With a much larger clone just one base away, this may be a read error. Likely a read error: the CDR3 ends without its conserved phenylalanine or tryptophan. This beta chain is an off-target read within a library intended for alpha chains, so its frequency means little. The chain employs TRBV5-5 and TRBJ2-4, with D possibly matching TRBD1 (5 bases). CDR1 and CDR2 (germline): SGHKS, YYEKEE (reference sequence). The CDR3 runs to 13 residues. Between the trimmed V and J ends, which lost 0 bases and 4 bases, there was a span of 5 bases. CDR3 nucleotide sequence: TGTGCCAGCAGCTTGGGACAGAAAAACATTCAGTACTCC. It encodes CASSLGQKNIQYS.

This clonotype appeared many times. This beta chain appears as a stray read in a library generated for alpha chains; its size is not informative. The V and J genes are TRBV5-6 and TRBJ2-2; D ambiguous. The CDR3 consists of 13 residues. CDR1 and CDR2 from the germline V gene are SGHDT and YYEEEE. V was shortened by 0 bases and J by 7 bases, with 7 bases between the two germline ends. The CDR3 DNA sequence: TGTGCCAGCAGCTTGGAGGATCGCGGGGAGCTGTTTTTT. Its translation: CASSLEDRGELFF.

The sample holds many counts of this clonotype. This beta chain slipped into a library made for alpha chains as a stray read, so its size is not meaningful. V gene TRBV6-5 combines with J gene TRBJ1-5; D is unresolved. Germline V gene lookup returns CDR1 MNHEY and CDR2 SVGAGI. Trimming left V 8 bases short and J 0 bases short, with 14 bases between. This CDR3 region has 15 residues. The CDR3 region has the DNA TGTGCCAGCGGGGTGACGGCCTATAGCAATCAGCCCCAGCATTTT. It encodes CASGVTAYSNQPQHF.

This clonotype is categorized as medium-sized. This beta chain came through as a stray read in a library set up for alpha chains, and its size says little. The chain uses TRBV7-9 and TRBJ2-6; D remains unclear. V lost 5 bases to trimming and J lost 0 bases, with 8 bases between them. Looked up from germline, CDR1 is SEHNR and CDR2 is FQNEAQ (reference sequence). The CDR3 is 15 amino acids. Here the CDR3 DNA reads TGTGCCAGCAGCCATGTGGGCTCTGGGGCCAACGTCCTGACTTTC. Translation gives CASSHVGSGANVLTF.

By its share, this clonotype is medium-sized. A library prepared for alpha chains yielded this beta chain as an off-target read; its size is of little meaning. The gene calls are TRBV7-2 and TRBJ1-5; D ambiguous. V was pared by 2 bases and J by 3 bases, with 8 bases between. The CDR3 loop spans 14 amino acids. Per germline, CDR1 SGHTA and CDR2 FQGNSA. DNA for the CDR3: TGTGCCAGCAGCTTATCACGAACCAATCAGCCCCAGCATTTT. This translates into CASSLSRTNQPQHF. The full variable domain, completed using reference TRBV7-2 and TRBJ1-5, is GAGVSQSPSNKVTEKGKDVELRCDPISGHTALYWYRQSLGQGLEFLIYFQGNSAPDKSGLPSDRFSAERTGGSVSTLTIQRTQQEDSAVYLCASSLSRTNQPQHFGDGTRLSIL.

This clonotype was counted ten times or more. Within a library made for alpha chains, this beta chain is off target, and its count is uninformative. This chain links TRBV7-9 with TRBJ1-4; TRBD1 agrees at 7 bases. Germline CDR1 is SEHNR and CDR2 is FQNEAQ (reference sequence). The CDR3 length is 15 residues. V lost 5 bases, J lost 8 bases, and 11 bases stayed unmatched. The CDR3 region is CASSLMEGANEKLFF. CDR3 nucleotide sequence: TGTGCCAGCAGCCTGATGGAGGGGGCAAACGAAAAACTGTTTTTT.

The table lists this clonotype with many counts. This beta chain is a stray sequence in a library constructed for alpha chains; its clone size is not meaningful. The chain carries TRBV9 and TRBJ2-3; D might be TRBD1 or TRBD2, each matching 5 bases. The CDR3 covers 15 residues. Trimming shortened V by 2 bases and J by 0 bases, and 10 bases separated the two germline ends. The V gene's germline CDR1 is SGDLS and CDR2 YYNGEE. The CDR3 DNA follows: TGTGCCAGCAGCGTTGGGGGTTCTAGCACAGATACGCAGTATTTT. Translated, it gives CASSVGGSSTDTQYF.

By sample share, this clonotype is medium-sized. This beta chain is a stray sequence in a library constructed for alpha chains; its clone size is not meaningful. This rearrangement joins TRBV18 to TRBJ2-3, with D unresolved. This CDR3 contains 14 residues. Trimming removed 4 bases at V and 5 bases at J, with 13 bases between. CDR1 and CDR2 (germline): KGHSH, LQKENI. As DNA, the CDR3 is TGTGCCAGCTCACTAGACTCGGCCGGAGATACGCAGTATTTT. Protein product: CASSLDSAGDTQYF.

This clonotype was seen at least ten times. This beta chain represents an off-target read in a library built for alpha chains; its size is of limited meaning. V is TRBV7-9 and J is TRBJ1-1; unclear D gene. Trimming stripped 1 base from V and 11 bases from J, with 20 bases between. The CDR3 spans 15 residues. Germline loops: CDR1 SEHNR, CDR2 FQNEAQ (reference sequence). The CDR3 reads CASSLGFGSQGSAFF. The CDR3 bases are TGTGCCAGCAGCTTAGGTTTTGGCAGCCAAGGTTCCGCTTTCTTT.

This clonotype occurred many times. This beta chain is a stray sequence in a library constructed for alpha chains; its clone size is not meaningful. The rearrangement uses TRBV20-1 and TRBJ1-5; tentatively, D is TRBD1 (6 bases). CDR1 DFQATT and CDR2 SNEGSKA come from the germline V gene (reference sequence). The CDR3 runs 13 residues. Trimming stripped 1 base from V and 6 bases from J, with 10 bases between. This CDR3 reads CSARVPGAQPQHF. The DNA for the CDR3 is TGCAGTGCTAGAGTTCCGGGGGCTCAGCCCCAGCATTTT.

In this sample, this clonotype is large. This beta chain represents an off-target read in a library built for alpha chains; its size is of limited meaning. The V and J genes are TRBV20-1 and TRBJ2-7, with no clear D. CDR1 and CDR2 from the germline V gene are DFQATT and SNEGSKA (reference sequence). This CDR3 contains 13 residues. Trimming took 3 bases from V and 6 from J, leaving 15 bases between them. The CDR3 here is CSARGWAISEQYF. The DNA for the CDR3 is TGCAGTGCTAGGGGCTGGGCCATCTCCGAGCAGTACTTC.

A word on this clonotype: A read error is possible here, since a much larger clone lies one base away. As the CDR3 is not closed by the conserved phenylalanine or tryptophan, this likely results from a read error. This beta chain lies outside the target of a library built for alpha chains; its clone size means little. This chain joins TRBV28 and TRBJ1-5; no clear D. CDR1 is MDHEN and CDR2 is SYDVKM in the germline V gene. The V end was cut by 8 bases, the J end by 7 bases, with 9 bases between. The CDR3 is 11 residues long. Written as DNA, the CDR3 is TGTGCCAGCGGACTTCGGCAGCCCCAGCATATT. Translation: CASGLRQPQHI.